This TCR beta chain was identified during a study of shared clonotypes between healthy human individuals. Whole-study results and caveats: Represented diversity (both genetic and exposure-history) was limited by the small number of donors. In general, naive subsets displayed greater estimated richness than memory subsets did.

A split of CD4+ cells into CD45RA+ naive and CD45RA-negative memory subsets was performed. The CDR3 is 15 amino acids. Trimming shortened V by 5 bases and J by 2 bases, and 16 bases separated the two germline ends. Germline assignment: CDR1 SGHTA and CDR2 FQGTGA. This clone was seen just once. The target antigen is unknown. Assay: immunoSEQ multiplex PCR; the TCRdb copy retains only in-frame clones and omits some. Among a few million clones listed, just over 90% were seen once. This rearrangement joins TRBV7-3 to TRBJ2-7, with a possible D match to TRBD1 (7 bases). The TCR sequence derives from a man aged 18 to 29 in good health. Some clones in this sample may be carry-over from other donors' samples. Sequencing was carried out using naive CD4+ T cells from PBMCs. Subset noted: CD45RA+ positively selected. CDR3 protein: CASSPSGGSPYEQYF. The CDR3 DNA sequence: TGTGCCAGCAGCCCGTCAGGGGGGTCCCCCTACGAGCAGTACTTC.